A single sample gave rise to the 9 T cell receptor beta chains below, sequenced in a study of T cells in Graves' hyperthyroidism and ophthalmopathy. RNA transcripts yielded amplified TCR beta CDR3 regions. Researchers ran a first-round RT-PCR on the TCR CDR3 using the HTBI primer set. TCRdb reprocessed the multiplex PCR reads via MiXCR and lists one record per CDR3 protein. The top ten clones hold 9.5% to 15% of a sample with about 640,000 distinct CDR3 sequences, roughly 15% of them seen once. The specimen was blood. The receptor source for this set is a woman between 45 and 60 years old with Graves' ophthalmopathy.

This clonotype was seen more than once but under ten times. One junction end disagrees with the germline gene, perhaps due to a read error. This sequence joins TRBV20-1 and TRBJ2-3; TRBD2 is a possible D gene (5 bases). This CDR3 region has 14 residues. The V gene's germline CDR1 is DFQATT and CDR2 SNEGSKA (reference sequence). CDR3 coding DNA: TGCAGTGCTGGAGAGTTGCGGGGCACAGATACGCAGTATTTT. Protein product: CSAGELRGTDTQYF.

This clonotype was observed at least ten times. In nucleotides, the CDR3 is TGTGCCAGCAGCGTCGGTCGGTACAATGAGCAGTTCTTC. This encodes CASSVGRYNEQFF. V gene TRBV9 combines with J gene TRBJ2-1; D is unclear. The CDR3 runs 13 residues. V gave up 2 bases and J gave up 4 bases, with 7 bases separating them. Germline-derived CDR1 and CDR2 are SGDLS and YYNGEE.

This clonotype showed up many times. J is TRBJ2-3 and V is TRBV7-9, with TRBD1 as a possible D gene (5 bases). This CDR3 is 15 amino acids long. In germline, CDR1 is SEHNR, CDR2 FQNEAQ (reference sequence). V gave up 3 bases and J gave up 0 bases, with 10 bases separating them. CDR3 residues: CASSFGADSTDTQYF. The CDR3 coding sequence is TGTGCCAGCAGCTTTGGGGCGGATAGCACAGATACGCAGTATTTT.

The rearrangement uses TRBV28 and TRBJ1-4; 7 bases map to TRBD1. Germline loops: CDR1 MDHEN, CDR2 SYDVKM. The V gene end was trimmed by 4 bases and the J gene end by 3 bases; junction bases not matched to a gene: 5. The CDR3 length is 15 residues. CDR3 sequence: CASSSAGTANEKLFF. CDR3 nucleotides: TGTGCCAGCAGTTCAGCCGGGACAGCTAATGAAAAACTGTTTTTT.

This clonotype was seen ten or more times. The J gene is TRBJ2-1, the V gene TRBV20-1; possibly TRBD2 for D (5 bases). The CDR3 has 14 amino acids. Trimming cost V 5 bases and J 2 bases, with 13 bases left between them. Looked up from germline, CDR1 is DFQATT and CDR2 is SNEGSKA (reference sequence). CDR3 bases: TGCAGTGCTGCGGTAGAGGGCCCCTACAATGAGCAGTTCTTC. It specifies CSAAVEGPYNEQFF.

This clonotype has ten or more counts. The V call is TRBV5-1, the J call TRBJ1-6; 7 nucleotides agree with TRBD1. The length of the CDR3 is 14 residues. V shed 5 bases, J shed 7 bases, and the junction held 6 bases outside the gene matches. Germline V gene lookup returns CDR1 SGHRS and CDR2 YFSETQ. The DNA for the CDR3 is TGCGCCAGCAGTTCCGGGACAGACAATTCACCCCTCCACTTT. It yields the protein CASSSGTDNSPLHF.

At least ten counts were recorded for this clonotype. The chain carries TRBV20-1 and TRBJ1-1; D uncertain. The CDR3 has 12 residues. V was shortened by 0 bases and J by 6 bases, with 8 bases between the two germline ends. Germline CDR1 DFQATT, CDR2 SNEGSKA (reference sequence). The CDR3 coding sequence is TGCAGTGCTAGAGAAATGTACGCTGAAGCTTTCTTT. Encoded protein: CSAREMYAEAFF.

The V and J genes are TRBV2 and TRBJ1-5; the D is unclear. Germline CDR1 reads SNHLY; CDR2 reads FYNNEI. V was cut by 7 bases and J by 4 bases, with 11 bases left in between. The CDR3 totals 13 residues. The CDR3 DNA sequence: TGTGCCAGCACCCAAGTCGTTAATCAGCCCCAGCATTTT. Amino acids: CASTQVVNQPQHF.

In this sample, this clonotype turned up many times. The J gene is TRBJ2-2, the V gene TRBV6-2 or TRBV6-3; maybe TRBD1 (6 bases). CDR1 is MNHEY and CDR2 is SVGEGT in the germline V gene. Trimming left V 8 bases short and J 5 bases short, with 12 bases between. The CDR3 has 13 residues. The CDR3 reads CASCRDITGELFF. CDR3 DNA sequence: TGTGCCAGCTGCAGGGACATAACCGGGGAGCTGTTTTTT.